Below are 5 T cell receptor beta chains sequenced from a single sample in a study of post-analysis software for immune sequencing data. Findings and caveats of the study: TRBV segments more frequent in patients than in controls numbered a few and included TRBV5-6, TRBV5-1 and TRBV20-1.

Unique-molecular-identifier-tagged TCR beta cDNA libraries were used. TCRdb used MiXCR to reprocess the PCR reads, holding one entry per CDR3 protein. Of hundreds of thousands of distinct CDR3 sequences listed, roughly 27% were seen once; the top ten hold roughly 0.53%. These receptors' antigens are unknown. Sample: blood. These receptors all stem from a girl between 10 and 17 years old with multiple sclerosis.

The chain carries TRBV7-2 and TRBJ1-1; D gene uncertain. The CDR3 is 12 residues long. Between the trimmed V and J ends, which lost 3 bases and 6 bases, there was a span of 8 bases. In germline, CDR1 is SGHTA, CDR2 FQGNSA. The CDR3 DNA reads TGTGCCAGCAGCTTTAATCGAGCTGAAGCTTTCTTT. Protein sequence: CASSFNRAEAFF. The full variable domain, with the rest looked up from reference TRBV7-2 and TRBJ1-1, is GAGVSQSPSNKVTEKGKDVELRCDPISGHTALYWYRQSLGQGLEFLIYFQGNSAPDKSGLPSDRFSAERTGGSVSTLTIQRTQQEDSAVYLCASSFNRAEAFFGQGTRLTVV.

The chain is built from TRBV29-1 and TRBJ1-4; D possibly corresponds to TRBD1 (5 bases). Germline V gene sequence: CDR1 SQVTM, CDR2 ANQGSEA. Trimming shortened V by 7 bases and J by 0 bases, and 15 bases separated the two germline ends. The length of the CDR3 is 15 residues. CDR3 DNA sequence: TGCAGCGCTGCTGACCAGGGAGCAACTAATGAAAAACTGTTTTTT. It translates to CSAADQGATNEKLFF.

The gene calls are TRBV7-2 and TRBJ1-2, with D hard to call. Germline-derived CDR1 and CDR2 are SGHTA and FQGNSA. The CDR3 has 13 amino acids. V shed 0 bases and J shed 4 bases, with 6 bases lying between them. CDR3 sequence reads: CASSLAVSYGYTF. The CDR3 bases are TGTGCCAGCAGCTTAGCGGTCAGCTATGGCTACACCTTC.

As concerns this clonotype: The germline gene is not matched at one end of the junction; a read error may be the cause. V usage is TRBV7-7 and J usage is TRBJ2-5; 8 bases are a match to TRBD2. Germline V CDR1 and CDR2: SSHAT, FNYEAQ (reference sequence). This CDR3 is 13 amino acids long. The CDR3 DNA follows: TGTGCTAGCAGCCGGGGGGGGGCAAATGAGCAGTACTTC. Its translation is CASSRGGANEQYF.

The J gene is TRBJ2-5, the V gene TRBV25-1; 9 bases are a match to TRBD1. V lost 9 bases and J lost 11; bases outside the gene matches: 22. The CDR3 is 16 amino acids. Germline V CDR1 and CDR2: MGHDK, SYGVNS. In DNA form, the CDR3 reads TGTGCCAGTAACACACAGGGGGCGGCCTCCTACAATGAGCAGTACTTC. This translates into CASNTQGAASYNEQYF.